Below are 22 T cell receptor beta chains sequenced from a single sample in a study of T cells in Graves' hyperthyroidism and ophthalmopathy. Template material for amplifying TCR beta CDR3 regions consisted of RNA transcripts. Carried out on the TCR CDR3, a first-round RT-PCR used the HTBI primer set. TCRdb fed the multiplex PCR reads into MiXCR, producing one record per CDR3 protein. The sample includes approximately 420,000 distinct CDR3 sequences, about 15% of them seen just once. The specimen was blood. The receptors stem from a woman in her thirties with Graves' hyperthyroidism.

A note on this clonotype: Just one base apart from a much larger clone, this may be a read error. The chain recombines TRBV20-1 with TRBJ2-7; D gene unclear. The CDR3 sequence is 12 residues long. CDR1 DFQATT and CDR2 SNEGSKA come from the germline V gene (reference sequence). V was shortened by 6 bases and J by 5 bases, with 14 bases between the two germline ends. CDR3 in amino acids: CSAIGRIDEQYF. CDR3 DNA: TGCAGTGCCATCGGCCGCATAGACGAGCAGTACTTC.

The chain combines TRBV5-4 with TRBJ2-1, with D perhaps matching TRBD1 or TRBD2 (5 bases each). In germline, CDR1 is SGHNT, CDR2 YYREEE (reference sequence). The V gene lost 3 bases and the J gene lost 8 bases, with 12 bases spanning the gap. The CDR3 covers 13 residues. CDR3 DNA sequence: TGTGCCAGCAGCTCAGAGGGGCGGGATGAGCAGTTCTTC. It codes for CASSSEGRDEQFF.

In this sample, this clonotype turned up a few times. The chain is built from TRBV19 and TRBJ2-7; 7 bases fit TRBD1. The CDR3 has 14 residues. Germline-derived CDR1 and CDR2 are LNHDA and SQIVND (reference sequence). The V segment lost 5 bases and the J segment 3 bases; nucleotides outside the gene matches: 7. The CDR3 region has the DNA TGTGCCAGTAGTGGGGGACAGAATAACTACGAGCAGTACTTC. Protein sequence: CASSGGQNNYEQYF.

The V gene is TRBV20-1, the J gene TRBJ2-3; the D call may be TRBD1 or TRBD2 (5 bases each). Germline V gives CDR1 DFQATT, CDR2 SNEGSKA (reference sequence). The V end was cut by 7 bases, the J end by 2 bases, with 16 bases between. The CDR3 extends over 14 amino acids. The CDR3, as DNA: TGCAGTGTCCAGACCGGGACGGACACAGATACGCAGTATTTT. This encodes CSVQTGTDTDTQYF.

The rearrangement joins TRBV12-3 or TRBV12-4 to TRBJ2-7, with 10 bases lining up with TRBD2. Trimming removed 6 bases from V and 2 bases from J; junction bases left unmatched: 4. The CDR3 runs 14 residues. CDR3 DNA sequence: TGTGCCAGCAGCCTAGCGGGAGCGACCTACGAGCAGTACTTC. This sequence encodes CASSLAGATYEQYF.

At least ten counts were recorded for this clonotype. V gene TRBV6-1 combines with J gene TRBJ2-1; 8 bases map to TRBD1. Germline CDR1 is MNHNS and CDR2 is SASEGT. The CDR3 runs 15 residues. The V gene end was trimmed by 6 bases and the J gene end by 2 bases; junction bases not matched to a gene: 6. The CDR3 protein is CASRRQGPAYNEQFF. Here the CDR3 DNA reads TGTGCCAGCAGGCGACAGGGGCCGGCCTACAATGAGCAGTTCTTC.

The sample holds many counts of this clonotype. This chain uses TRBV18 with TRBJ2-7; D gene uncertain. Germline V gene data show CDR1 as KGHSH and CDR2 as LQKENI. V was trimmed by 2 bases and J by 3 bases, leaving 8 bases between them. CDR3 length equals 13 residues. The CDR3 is CASSPSNDYEQYF. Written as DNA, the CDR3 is TGTGCCAGCTCACCAAGTAACGACTACGAGCAGTACTTC.

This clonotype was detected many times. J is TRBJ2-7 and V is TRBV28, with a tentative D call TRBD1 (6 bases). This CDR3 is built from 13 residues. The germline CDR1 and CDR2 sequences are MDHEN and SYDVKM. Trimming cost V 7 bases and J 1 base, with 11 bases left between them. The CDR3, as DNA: TGTGCCAGCATTCTGACAGGATCCTACGAGCAGTACTTC. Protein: CASILTGSYEQYF.

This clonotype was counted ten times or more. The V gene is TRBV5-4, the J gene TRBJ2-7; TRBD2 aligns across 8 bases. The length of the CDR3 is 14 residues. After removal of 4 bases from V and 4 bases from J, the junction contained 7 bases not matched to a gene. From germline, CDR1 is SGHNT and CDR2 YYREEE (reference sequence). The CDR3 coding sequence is TGTGCCAGCAGCCCGAGCGGGGGATTTTACGAGCAGTACTTC. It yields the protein CASSPSGGFYEQYF.

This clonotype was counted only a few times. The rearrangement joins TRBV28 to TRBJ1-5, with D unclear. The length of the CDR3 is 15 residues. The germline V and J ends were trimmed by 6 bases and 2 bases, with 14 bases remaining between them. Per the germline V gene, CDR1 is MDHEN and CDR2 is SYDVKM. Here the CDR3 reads CASSRHLPGNQPQHF. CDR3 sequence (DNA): TGTGCCAGCAGCCGACACTTACCGGGCAATCAGCCCCAGCATTTT.

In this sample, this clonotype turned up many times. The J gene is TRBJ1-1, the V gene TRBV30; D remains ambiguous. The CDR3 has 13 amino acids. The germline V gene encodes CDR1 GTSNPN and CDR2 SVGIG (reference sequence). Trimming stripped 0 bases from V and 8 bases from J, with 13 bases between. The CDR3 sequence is CAWSVLLNAEAFF. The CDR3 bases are TGTGCCTGGAGTGTCCTACTCAACGCGGAAGCTTTCTTT. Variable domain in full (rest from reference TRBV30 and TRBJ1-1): SQTIHQWPATLVQPVGSPLSLECTVEGTSNPNLYWYRQAAGRGLQLLFYSVGIGQISSEVPQNLSASRPQDRQFILSSKKLLLSDSGFYLCAWSVLLNAEAFFGQGTRLTVV.

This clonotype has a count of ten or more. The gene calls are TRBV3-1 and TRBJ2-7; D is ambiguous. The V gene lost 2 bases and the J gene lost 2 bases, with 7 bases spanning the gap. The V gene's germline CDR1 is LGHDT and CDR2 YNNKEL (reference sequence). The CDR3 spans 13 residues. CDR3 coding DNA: TGTGCCAGCAGCCAATTTGCGACCTACGAGCAGTACTTC. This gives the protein CASSQFATYEQYF.

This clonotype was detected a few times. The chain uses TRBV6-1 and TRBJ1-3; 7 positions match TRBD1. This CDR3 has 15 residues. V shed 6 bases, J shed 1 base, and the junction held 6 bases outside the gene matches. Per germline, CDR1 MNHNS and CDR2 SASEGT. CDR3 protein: CASRGDSFSGNTIYF. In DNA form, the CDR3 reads TGTGCCAGCAGGGGGGACAGCTTTTCTGGAAACACCATATATTTT.

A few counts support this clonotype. CDR3 in DNA: TGTGCCAGCACCCAAAACGGAGATAATCAGCCCCAGCATTTT. Its translation: CASTQNGDNQPQHF. This chain connects TRBV6-2 or TRBV6-3 to TRBJ1-5; D is undetermined. The germline V and J ends were trimmed by 7 bases and 4 bases, with 14 bases remaining between them. The CDR3 is made up of 14 amino acids. CDR1 is MNHEY, CDR2 SVGEGT, per germline.

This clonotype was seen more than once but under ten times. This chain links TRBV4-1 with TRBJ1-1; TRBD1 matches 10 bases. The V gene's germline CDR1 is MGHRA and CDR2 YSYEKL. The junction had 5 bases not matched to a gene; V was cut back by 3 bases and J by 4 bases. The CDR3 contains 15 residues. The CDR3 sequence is CASSQGQGRGTEAFF. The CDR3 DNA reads TGCGCCAGCAGCCAGGGACAGGGGAGGGGCACTGAAGCTTTCTTT.

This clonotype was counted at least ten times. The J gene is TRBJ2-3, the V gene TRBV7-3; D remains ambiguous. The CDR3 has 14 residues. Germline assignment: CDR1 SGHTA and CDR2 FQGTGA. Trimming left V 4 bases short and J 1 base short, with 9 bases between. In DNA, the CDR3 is TGTGCCAGCAGCTCAGGTGTGGGCACAGATACGCAGTATTTT. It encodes CASSSGVGTDTQYF.

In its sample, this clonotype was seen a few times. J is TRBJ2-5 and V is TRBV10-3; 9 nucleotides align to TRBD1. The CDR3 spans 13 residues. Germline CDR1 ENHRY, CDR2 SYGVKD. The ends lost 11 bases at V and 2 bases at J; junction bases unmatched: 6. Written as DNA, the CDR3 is TGTGCCGGACGGGACAGGGAACAAGAGACCCAGTACTTC. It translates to CAGRDREQETQYF.

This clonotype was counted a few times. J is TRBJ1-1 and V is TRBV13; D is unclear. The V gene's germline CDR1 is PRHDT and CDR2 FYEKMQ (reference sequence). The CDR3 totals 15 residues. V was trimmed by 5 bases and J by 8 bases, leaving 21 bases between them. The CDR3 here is CASSEYTWGVAEAFF. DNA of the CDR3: TGTGCCAGCAGCGAGTACACGTGGGGAGTAGCGGAAGCTTTCTTT.

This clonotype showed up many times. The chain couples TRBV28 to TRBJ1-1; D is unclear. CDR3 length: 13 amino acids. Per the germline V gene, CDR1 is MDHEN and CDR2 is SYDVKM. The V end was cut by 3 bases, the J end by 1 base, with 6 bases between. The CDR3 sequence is CASSLRPNTEAFF. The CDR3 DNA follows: TGTGCCAGCAGTTTGAGACCGAACACTGAAGCTTTCTTT.

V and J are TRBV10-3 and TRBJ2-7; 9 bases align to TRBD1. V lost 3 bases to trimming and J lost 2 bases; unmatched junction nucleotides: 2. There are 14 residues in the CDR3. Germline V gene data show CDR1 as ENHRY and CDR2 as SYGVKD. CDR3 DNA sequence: TGTGCCATCAGTGACCGGGACAGGGCCTACGAGCAGTACTTC. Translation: CAISDRDRAYEQYF.

The CDR3 DNA reads TGTGCCATCAGTGAGGGGAATCAGCCCCAGCATTTT. Translating it yields CAISEGNQPQHF. The chain has TRBV10-3 and TRBJ1-5; D ambiguous. V lost 2 bases, J lost 4 bases, and 3 bases lay in between. Germline assignment: CDR1 ENHRY and CDR2 SYGVKD. CDR3 length equals 12 residues.

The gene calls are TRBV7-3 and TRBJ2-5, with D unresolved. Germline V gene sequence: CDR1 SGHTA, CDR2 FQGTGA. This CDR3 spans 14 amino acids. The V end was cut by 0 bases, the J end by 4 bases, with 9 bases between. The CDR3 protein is CASSLTLGSETQYF. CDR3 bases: TGTGCCAGCAGCTTAACGTTGGGGTCAGAGACCCAGTACTTC.